This paragraph reports one T cell receptor (beta chain). Random hexamers were used to reverse transcribe the RNA input (about 0.45 to 1 ug). Amplification of TCR beta CDR3 across 54 Vbeta and 13 Jbeta was performed with immunoSEQ multiplex PCR. TCRdb reanalysed the immunoSEQ multiplex PCR reads using MiXCR and keeps one entry per CDR3 protein. Here the sample spans 200,000 to 250,000 distinct CDR3 sequences, around 96% being singletons. The data belong to a study of CD8 T cells in Susac syndrome. The multiple sclerosis controls were treatment-naive patients, and their relapsing-remitting disease was stable or active. The receptor was isolated from a human donor with multiple sclerosis. Sequenced input: CD4+ T cells from PBMCs.

The CDR3, as DNA: TGCAGCGTTGGACGCCCCCTAGACGGGCTGAGTGGCTACACCTTC. This sequence encodes CSVGRPLDGLSGYTF. V and J are TRBV29-1 and TRBJ1-2; D is uncertain. Trimming took off 4 bases at V and 7 bases at J, with 22 bases between the two ends. This CDR3 region has 15 residues. Germline loops: CDR1 SQVTM, CDR2 ANQGSEA.